This TCR beta chain was captured in a study of identical twins. Whole-study results and caveats: The models gave estimates that fell short of the out-of-frame TCR alpha sharing seen in monozygotic twins.

This CDR3 is built from 17 residues. J gave up 5 bases and V 2 bases, and 12 bases lay outside the gene matches. The germline V gene has CDR1 SGHRS and CDR2 YFSETQ. MiXCR was run by TCRdb on the 5' RACE reads, yielding one entry per CDR3 protein. The sample contains some 690,000 distinct CDR3 sequences, around 20% of which appear only once. A word on this clonotype: Its antigen is unknown.

This sample was also put to use in a study of T cells expressing NK-cell markers. That report adds: Where several donors were concerned, these clonotypes also led the CD3+CD56-NKG2C+ fraction.

The TCR was taken from a woman younger than 30 in good health. This chain connects TRBV5-1 to TRBJ2-1; 8 nucleotides line up with TRBD2. The sample taken for sequencing was PBMCs. This chain's CDR3 is CASSLRGAGGLDNEQFF. In nucleotides, the CDR3 is TGCGCCAGCAGCTTAAGAGGGGCGGGAGGTTTGGACAATGAGCAGTTCTTC.